Sequencing of this T cell receptor beta chain was carried out in a study of shared clonotypes between healthy human individuals (TCRdb year 2020). Looking at the study overall: Two women and three men aged 18 to 49 years were included in the cohort. Per donor, three plates each were used for CD4 naive and CD4 memory, two for CD8 naive, and one for CD8 memory. To estimate repertoire size and how much clonotypes are shared between individuals, the study performed deep sequencing of blood TCR repertoires from about five healthy adults. To increase sequencing depth and limit assay-specific biases, different laboratories used diverse techniques to prepare libraries and sequence TCR repertoires. Leukapheresis yielded between about 0.94 and 9 billion PBMCs per donor.

With respect to this clone: Its recognized antigen is unknown. No much larger clonotype is one base removed from it; base qualities were not supplied.

Using the deep immunoSEQ assay, multiplex PCR amplified TCR CDR3 regions from genomic DNA. Extracted genomic DNA from each cell subset was spread evenly across all wells of several immunoSEQ 96-well plates, with each plate serving as a replicate. Each replicate PCR for sorted subsets received about 180 ng genomic DNA, equal to tens of thousands of T cell genomes. The purified libraries were quantified using a Qubit 3.0 fluorometer, sized with a Bioanalyzer 2100, and then quantified again using the KAPA Library Quantification kit. Each immunoSEQ 96-well plate was sequenced on its own single-read 150-cycle Illumina NextSeq 550 flow cell. From the authors' description of their analysis: Because the immunoSEQ output held only junctional sequences and lacked quality scores, the filtering could not match the filtering applied to full-length reads. Sequences were annotated with PyIR, a Python wrapper for IgBLAST v1.9, and V/J genes and CDR3 were assigned using IMGT germline references. Reads with weak V/J assignments (E-value above 1e-6), missing CDR3, stop codons, out-of-frame junctions, or ambiguous translated residues were removed. V3J clonotypes were defined as sequences sharing an identical inferred V gene, J gene, and CDR3 amino acid sequence. Percentage overlap between repertoires was computed as shared unique clonotypes divided by the size of the smaller repertoire. Three approaches were used to assess repertoire richness: RTK rarefaction, the Chao1 estimator, and Recon v2.1 estimates of unobserved clonotypes. OLGA was used to compute generation probabilities for all TCRbeta clonotypes that the gDNA method yielded from a handful of donors. TCRdb mirrors the immuneACCESS table, restricted to in-frame sequences. Some clones are absent from its copies; in checked studies, under half trace to an unresolved V gene, and the reason for the others is unknown. That table furnishes V, J and clone size, whereas the DNA furnished D and trimming. Counted in this sample were 700,000 to 950,000 clones; around 96% of them appeared once. The ten most abundant clones make up around 0.21% of the sample.

CDR1 and CDR2 were assigned from the germline V gene (reference sequence) as SEHNR and FQNEAQ. The CDR3 goes from the cysteine to the phenylalanine over 16 residues. The retained sequence is limited to the CDR3, 48 bases, with the frame set at the first base. Trimming takes 5 bases from V and 0 bases from J, and the germline ends sit 14 bases apart. CD8 naive samples were obtained by positive selection for CCR7 among CD45RO-negative cells, yielding a CD45RA+CCR7+ population from which TemRA cells were excluded. The donors were healthy, HIV-negative adults with no recently reported acute infections or vaccinations. Every donor was a Caucasian adult residing in Nashville, Tennessee, USA. Blood was collected by leukapheresis, and PBMCs were isolated by Ficoll-Histopaque density gradient centrifugation and then cryopreserved in liquid nitrogen vapor phase. Analytical flow cytometry was used to check the purity and quantity of every magnetically sorted T cell population. Genomic DNA was isolated from each sorted fraction and quantified by UV absorbance on a Nanodrop 2000c.

The full study reports these points: Sampling was restricted to blood, and TCR repertoires in tissues likely differ from the TCR repertoires found in blood. Naive subsets generally had larger estimated clonotype richness than memory subsets. Across a few donors, roughly 5% of naive CD4, approximately 3.6% of naive CD8, 2.3% of memory CD4, and under 0.45% of memory CD8 clonotypes were shared. Even with the large sequencing depth, rarefaction of the sorted-subset datasets indicated that sequencing was incomplete. Compared with non-shared clonotypes, clonotypes shared by all four sorted-subset donors had higher generation probabilities. The small number of donors limited the genetic and exposure-history diversity represented. Pairwise subsampling led to the expectation that sequencing depth would affect the degree of clonotype sharing among donors.

The V and J genes are TRBV7-9 and TRBJ2-1, and TRBD2 may be the D gene, going by 6 matching bases. Sequenced: naive CD8+ T cells sorted from blood. The intended sense of this specimen's cell subset or site label: CD45RA+CCR7+. This TCR derives from a man aged 25-40 years in good health. The CDR3 corresponds to CASSDRDLSSYNEQFF. In nucleotide form, the sequence is TGTGCCAGCAGCGACCGGGACTTAAGCTCCTACAATGAGCAGTTCTTC.